This T cell receptor beta chain was profiled in a study of cytotoxic CD8 clonotypes in ibrutinib-treated CLL. Study-wide background: Included were 11 to 12 relapsed/refractory and approximately 15 treatment-naive patients, of whom around 17 were IGHV unmutated. Partial responses numbered approximately 24 and complete responses 2; after a median about 68 months, around 14 stayed remitted and approximately twelve progressed. The study, taken as a whole, reports: At progression, clonality fell back toward baseline after rising at ibrutinib response.

This CDR3 is 16 amino acids long. Germline V gives CDR1 SGHRS, CDR2 YFSETQ. Unmatched junction bases numbered 11, after V lost 5 bases and J lost 3 bases. Sequenced by immunoSEQ multiplex PCR; TCRdb stores in-frame clones only, minus some. The sample consists of 35,000 to 50,000 clones, about 70% of them appearing once. Details on this clone: Antigen unknown.

Cryopreserved PBMCs supplied about 1.9 micrograms of genomic DNA for TCR beta libraries. This sequence originates from a human donor with chronic lymphocytic leukemia. This rearrangement joins TRBV5-1 to TRBJ2-7, with TRBD2 matching 10 bases. The source was PBMCs, collected at disease progression, from a patient treated with ibrutinib. CDR3: CASRRGGTSEFYEQYF. Written as DNA, the CDR3 is TGCGCCAGCAGGCGGGGGGGGACTAGCGAGTTCTACGAGCAGTACTTC.